The T cell receptor (beta chain) described here comes from a study of cytomegalovirus exposure and HLA in healthy donors (dated 2017 in TCRdb). As for the study more broadly: According to an earlier analysis of 587 of the donors, about 179 million T cells yielded 120 million or so unique TCR beta sequences and approximately 280 Gb of sequence data. The T cell repertoires of several hundred subjects were profiled by immunosequencing and related to cytomegalovirus serostatus. Rather than drawing on any new phenotypic data, the later analysis identified candidate immune exposures from TCR beta sequences and the way those sequences occurred across donors. Both class I and class II loci were covered by HLA typing, at four-digit resolution. Typing coverage varied by locus: roughly 629-640 donors for A, B, C, DRB1 and DQB1; 500 to 550 for DQA1; about 600 for DPA1; 450 to 480 for DPB1. A later genetic analysis used genome-wide SNP genotypes for about three fifths of the 666 donors, treating that subset as a discovery cohort. To decide whether each TCR beta V gene segment behaved as functional or pseudogenic, an earlier analysis of 587 of the donors relied on high-throughput TCR beta sequencing. Donor age, sex, ethnicity and CMV serostatus were compiled together with the repertoire data. An early release covering 550 to 650 HLA-typed donors comprised 250 to 350 gigabases of sequencing data and around 80 million unique TCR sequences. Across about 370 genotyped donors of the cohort, an average of about 220,000 unique TCR beta nucleotide sequences per donor were sequenced, and roughly 18% of those sequences were non-productive. The study was designed to test whether signatures of past pathogen exposure could be identified by cataloging public T cell receptors. The study combined high-throughput TCR immunosequencing, statistical association of individual TCRs with disease status, and machine learning to predict cytomegalovirus infection status. Among the approximately 420 genotyped donors, around 81% belonged to the genetic ancestry cluster associated with self-reported Caucasian donors. Four to six DR-DQ haplotypes were handled as single units for association and clustering, since linkage in the cohort was strong. Along with the roughly 700-subject first cohort, a separate validation cohort of over a hundred different subjects was used. All discovery cohort repertoires had been generated on a single sequencing platform. In a later analysis, previously published TCR beta repertoires from about 670 donors were re-analyzed and high-resolution HLA genotyping was added so that TCR occurrence patterns could be studied.

Counted from cysteine to phenylalanine, this CDR3 has 16 amino acids. Only the CDR3 region is kept as DNA, spanning 48 bases read in frame from base 1. The germline V gene (reference sequence) sets CDR1 to SEHNR and CDR2 to FQNEAQ. What the authors observed across the whole study: In a later analysis, HLA-associated TCR beta chains showed more clonal expansion and lower generation probabilities than non-associated chains that were equally common. A further reported finding was that TCR beta sequences accurately predicted the HLA-A and HLA-B alleles for most subjects in the first cohort. This cohort had only TCR beta chains sequenced, and the lack of alpha or paired-chain data limited which features could be detected. A later analysis reported that several top co-occurrence clusters appeared linked to parvovirus B19, influenza, CMV and Epstein-Barr virus. The only immune exposure information available for the cohort was CMV serostatus. V-gene and J-gene trimming of TCR beta chains was associated with a missense DCLRE1C variant in a later genetic analysis, and the association was replicated in an independent cohort. Compared with the roughly 670-donor mean, donors in an Asian-associated ancestry cluster had fewer N-insertions in productive TCRs, according to a later genetic analysis. In vitro tests confirmed that a few of the cytomegalovirus-associated TCR beta chains recognize cytomegalovirus antigens. Because HLA typing was unavailable for some donors at each locus, only the typed subset was used in association tests. Because counts were too low, approximately 18 rarely observed V segments, including chromosome 9 orphons, were excluded from the earlier analysis of 587 of the donors. A group of highly shared sequence variants was considered likely to be a technical artifact of the sequencing pipeline. Because the 87-base-pair reads could not distinguish some IMGT-functional V segments, including TRBV6-2 and TRBV6-3, those segments were excluded. In both the original and validation cohorts, the classifier was reported to diagnose cytomegalovirus status with high specificity and sensitivity. Specific HLA alleles were associated with over 15,000 TCR beta sequences at a false discovery rate of 0.05 in a later analysis. According to a later analysis, TCR association rates differed among HLA loci, with DRB1 alleles showing the most associated TCRs and HLA-C alleles showing the fewest. Sequencing depth was assumed to be roughly uniform across donors in the presence/absence analyses, though that assumption may not hold. In the study, 164 TCR beta chains were listed as associated with cytomegalovirus. Strong co-occurrence of HLA alleles, especially DR and DQ, made assigning TCR associations to individual alleles difficult. In an earlier analysis of some 500 of the donors, most TCR beta V segments were observed in productive rearrangements about 87% or about 30% of the time, broadly matching IMGT annotations. While some public TCRs were present in many individuals, most TCR sequences turned up only very rarely across donors. Correlated functional status among segregating V segments might reflect linkage disequilibrium, but an unknown experimental factor could not be ruled out. The authors suggested that the approach could potentially be extended to other disease states and immunological phenotypes. According to a later analysis, most CMV-associated TCR beta chains appeared to be HLA-restricted, and the HLA associations seemed to be driven largely by CMV exposure.

On this clone: The antigen it recognizes is unknown. The junction does not match germline at one end; this may be a read error.

The cohort was made up of about 610 healthy bone marrow donors. All cohort members were sampled while nominally healthy, although unrecorded immune exposures were likely present. The donor tested CMV seronegative, placing the donor among the roughly 340 seronegative members of the cohort. A peripheral blood sample was provided by each donor, and peripheral blood mononuclear cells were used for TCR beta sequencing. Genomic DNA was extracted from the blood cell samples with the Qiagen DNeasy Blood Extraction Kit. To prepare the library, the immunoSEQ multiplex PCR assay was applied. A mixture of 60 forward primers for TCR Vbeta segments and 13 reverse primers for TCR Jbeta segments was used in the multiplex PCR. Amplification of the CDR3 region of rearranged TCR beta genes was performed with a multiplex PCR assay on genomic DNA. The Illumina HiSeq System was used to sequence the amplified TCR beta libraries as 87-base-pair reads. Per the original workflow: Across the roughly 700 repertoires, a later analysis counted tens of millions of unique TCR beta chains, approximately 10 million of which were shared by at least two donors. To remove PCR and sequencing errors, raw reads were error-corrected and collapsed into unique sequences using a nearest-neighbor algorithm that merged closely related sequences. Alignment of CDR3 sequences to IMGT reference sequences was used to assign V, D and J gene segments. For a sequence to be retained, a match of at least six nucleotides to both a V gene segment and a J gene segment was required. Rearrangements were called productive when the CDR3 lacked stop codons and stayed in frame with V and J; all others were non-productive. CDR3 was defined by IMGT convention, running from the second conserved V-encoded cysteine to the conserved J-encoded phenylalanine. The earlier analysis of about 570 of the donors excluded any sequence lacking an unambiguous match to a single V gene segment. An earlier analysis of 587 of the donors called V segments functional above 56.7% productive rearrangements and segregating when the between-donor standard deviation exceeded 5%. A statistical classification framework was built to diagnose cytomegalovirus status from the catalog of TCR beta chain sequences. In a later analysis, TCR nucleotide sequences were compared against IMGT/GENE-DB human TR gene sequences so that V and J genes could be assigned. In a later analysis, CDR3 sequences and most-parsimonious VDJ recombination scenarios were assigned using the TCRdist pipeline. In a later analysis, each TCR beta chain was defined by its CDR3 amino acid sequence together with its V-gene family, and reads without a unique V-gene family were excluded. A later analysis removed 550 to 700 highly shared, low-generation-probability nucleotide sequences to deal with suspected cross-contamination and a sequencing artifact. In a later analysis, a clonal expansion index was calculated for each public chain from normalized within-repertoire ranks of inferred template counts. A later analysis computed generation probabilities with a VDJ recombination model fitted to out-of-frame rearrangements, and checked the results against IGoR. Hypergeometric tests were used in a later analysis to score TCR-TCR, TCR-HLA and TCR-CMV co-occurrence, with a repertoire-size bias correction applied to the TCR pairs. To estimate false discovery rates, a later analysis permuted the HLA or CMV assignments 20 times. A later analysis grouped co-occurring TCRs with DBSCAN, adding TCRdist sequence similarity when clustering within HLA-allele-positive subsets. Co-occurrence clustering excluded repertoires with fewer than 30,000 or more than 120,000 public chains, plus five with anomalous nucleotide sharing. TCRdb mirrors the immuneACCESS table, restricted to in-frame sequences. Some clones are absent from its copies; in checked studies, under half trace to an unresolved V gene, and the reason for the others is unknown. Clonal size and the V and J genes are those of that table, whereas D and trimming came from the DNA. This sample holds 90,000 to 100,000 clones; about 80% were observed only once. The ten largest clonotypes hold 2% of the sample.

Sequencing was carried out using PBMCs. The chain was built from TRBV7-9 and TRBJ1-5; confidence is insufficient to name the D gene. The source is a man aged 35-49 years in good health and CMV-seronegative. The sequenced DNA: TGTTCCAGCAGCCCTGGTCAGTCCGGGAACAATCAGCCCCAGCATTTT. The resulting protein is CSSSPGQSGNNQPQHF.